This T cell receptor beta chain comes out of a study of CD8 T cells in Susac syndrome. V dropped 2 bases and J dropped 7 bases, with 11 bases sitting between them. The CDR3 spans 14 residues. Germline V lookup: CDR1 LGHNA, CDR2 YNFKEQ. This clonotype was counted once. The authors reverse transcribed roughly 0.5 to 1 ug RNA with random hexamers. An immunoSEQ multiplex PCR amplified TCR beta CDR3 over 54 Vbeta and 13 Jbeta. TCRdb ran MiXCR on the immunoSEQ multiplex PCR reads and lists one entry per CDR3 protein. The data hold over 100,000 distinct CDR3 sequences, with approximately 91% observed a single time.

Sequenced: CD4+ T cells from PBMCs. The TCR comes from a human donor in good health. V and J are TRBV4-2 and TRBJ2-2, with no clear D. This CDR3 reads CASSQLLELGELFF. DNA for the CDR3: TGTGCCAGCAGCCAACTACTCGAGCTCGGGGAGCTGTTTTTT.